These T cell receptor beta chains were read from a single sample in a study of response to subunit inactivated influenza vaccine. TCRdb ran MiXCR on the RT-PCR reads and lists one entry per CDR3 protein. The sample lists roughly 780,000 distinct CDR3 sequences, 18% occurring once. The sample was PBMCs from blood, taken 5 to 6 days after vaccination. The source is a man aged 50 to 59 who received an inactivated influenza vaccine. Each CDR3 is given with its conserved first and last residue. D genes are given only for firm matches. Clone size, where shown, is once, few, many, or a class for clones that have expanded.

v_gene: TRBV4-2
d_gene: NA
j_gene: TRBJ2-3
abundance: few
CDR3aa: CASSQDTGGILKAQYF
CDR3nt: TGTGCCAGCAGCCAAGATACCGGGGGAATACTTAAAGCGCAGTATTTT

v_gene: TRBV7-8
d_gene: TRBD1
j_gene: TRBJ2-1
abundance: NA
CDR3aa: CASSLQGALGEQFF
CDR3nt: TGTGCCAGCAGCTTACAGGGGGCGCTTGGTGAGCAGTTCTTC

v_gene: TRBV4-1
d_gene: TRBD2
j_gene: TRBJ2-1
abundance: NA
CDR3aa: CASSQDFGLWYGAGAYNEQFF
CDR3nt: TGCGCCAGCAGCCAAGATTTTGGGCTATGGTATGGAGCGGGAGCCTACAATGAGCAGTTCTTC

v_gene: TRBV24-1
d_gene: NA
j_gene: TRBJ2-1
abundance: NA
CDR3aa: CATSVQGGDEQFF
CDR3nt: TGTGCCACCAGTGTTCAAGGTGGGGATGAGCAGTTCTTC

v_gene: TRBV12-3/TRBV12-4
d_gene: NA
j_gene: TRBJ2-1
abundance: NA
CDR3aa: CASSRDWSSYNEQFF
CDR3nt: TGTGCCAGCAGCCGGGACTGGAGCTCCTACAATGAGCAGTTCTTC

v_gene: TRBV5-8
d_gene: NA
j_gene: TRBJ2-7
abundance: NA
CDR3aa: CTSSLGGRFISYEQYF
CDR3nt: TGTACCAGCAGCTTGGGGGGCAGATTCATATCCTACGAGCAGTACTTC

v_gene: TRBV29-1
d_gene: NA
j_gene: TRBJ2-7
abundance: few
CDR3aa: CSVRDNSYEQYF
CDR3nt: TGCAGCGTTCGGGACAACAGCTACGAGCAGTACTTC

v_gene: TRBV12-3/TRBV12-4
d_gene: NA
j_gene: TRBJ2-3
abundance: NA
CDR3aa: CASSSQGLTDTQYF
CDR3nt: TGTGCCAGCAGTTCGCAGGGACTCACAGATACGCAGTATTTT

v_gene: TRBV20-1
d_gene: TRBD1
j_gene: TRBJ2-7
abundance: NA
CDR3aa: CSAQLRDRSYEQYF
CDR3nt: TGCAGTGCGCAACTTAGGGACAGATCCTACGAGCAGTACTTC

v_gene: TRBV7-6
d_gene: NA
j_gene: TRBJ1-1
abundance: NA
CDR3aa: CASSLHQSGKVGEAFF
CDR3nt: TGTGCCAGCAGCTTACATCAGAGCGGGAAAGTGGGAGAAGCTTTCTTT

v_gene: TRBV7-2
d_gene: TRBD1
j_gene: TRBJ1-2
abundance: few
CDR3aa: CASSWDSNYGYTF
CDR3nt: TGTGCCAGCAGCTGGGACAGTAACTATGGCTACACCTTC

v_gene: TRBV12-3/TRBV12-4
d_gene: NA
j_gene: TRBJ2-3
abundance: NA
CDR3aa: CASSEPGGGATDTQYF
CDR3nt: TGTGCCAGCAGTGAGCCGGGTGGCGGGGCCACAGATACGCAGTATTTT

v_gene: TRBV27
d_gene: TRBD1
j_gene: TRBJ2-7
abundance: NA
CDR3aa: CASSLDAQGAYEQYF
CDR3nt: TGTGCCAGCAGTTTAGATGCCCAGGGGGCCTACGAGCAGTACTTC

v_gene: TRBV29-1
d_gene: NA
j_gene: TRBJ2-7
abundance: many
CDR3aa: CSVEGASGAEQYF
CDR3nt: TGCAGCGTTGAAGGGGCCAGTGGCGCCGAGCAGTACTTC

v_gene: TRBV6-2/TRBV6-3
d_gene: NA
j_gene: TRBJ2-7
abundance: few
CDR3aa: CASSTTPGFYEQYF
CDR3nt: TGTGCCAGCAGCACTACCCCAGGGTTCTACGAGCAGTACTTC

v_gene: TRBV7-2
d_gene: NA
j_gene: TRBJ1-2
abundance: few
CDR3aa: CASSLATGDYGYTF
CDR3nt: TGTGCCAGCAGCTTAGCCACAGGCGACTATGGCTACACCTTC

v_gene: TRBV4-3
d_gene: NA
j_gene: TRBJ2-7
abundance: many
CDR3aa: CASSQDIPGNEQYF
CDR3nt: TGCGCCAGCAGCCAAGATATACCGGGAAACGAGCAGTACTTC

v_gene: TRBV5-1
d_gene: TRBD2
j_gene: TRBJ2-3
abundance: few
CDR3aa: CASAGTSGAADTQYF
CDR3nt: TGCGCCAGCGCCGGGACTAGCGGGGCAGCAGATACGCAGTATTTT

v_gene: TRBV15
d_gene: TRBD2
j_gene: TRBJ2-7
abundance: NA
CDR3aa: CATSRSGLAGKYEQYF
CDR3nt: TGTGCCACCAGCAGATCCGGACTAGCGGGGAAGTACGAGCAGTACTTC

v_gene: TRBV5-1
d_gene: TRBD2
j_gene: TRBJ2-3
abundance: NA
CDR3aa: CASSTTISGSTDTQYF
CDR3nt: TGCGCCAGCAGCACCACGATTAGCGGGAGCACAGATACGCAGTATTTT

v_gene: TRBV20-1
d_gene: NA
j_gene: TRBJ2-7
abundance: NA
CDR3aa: CSASGGRPYEQYF
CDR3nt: TGCAGTGCTAGTGGTGGGAGGCCCTACGAGCAGTACTTC

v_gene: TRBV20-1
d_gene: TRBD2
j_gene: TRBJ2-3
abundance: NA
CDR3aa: CSAGPGLAGRTDTQYF
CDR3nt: TGCAGTGCTGGCCCCGGACTAGCGGGGCGCACAGATACGCAGTATTTT

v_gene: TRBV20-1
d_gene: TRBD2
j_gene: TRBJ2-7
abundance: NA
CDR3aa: CSARDWRLAGATYEQYF
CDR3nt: TGCAGTGCTAGAGATTGGCGACTAGCGGGAGCAACCTACGAGCAGTACTTC

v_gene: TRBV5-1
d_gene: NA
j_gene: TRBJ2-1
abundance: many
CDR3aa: CASSSDREQFF
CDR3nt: TGCGCCAGCAGCTCTGACAGGGAGCAGTTCTTC

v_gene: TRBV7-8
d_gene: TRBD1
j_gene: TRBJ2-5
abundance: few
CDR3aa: CASSLVGQGQKQETQYF
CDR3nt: TGTGCCAGCAGCTTAGTAGGACAGGGCCAGAAACAAGAGACCCAGTACTTC

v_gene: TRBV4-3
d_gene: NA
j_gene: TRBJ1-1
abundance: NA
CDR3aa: CASSQGAGWGTEAFF
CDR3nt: TGCGCCAGCAGCCAGGGGGCAGGGTGGGGCACTGAAGCTTTCTTT

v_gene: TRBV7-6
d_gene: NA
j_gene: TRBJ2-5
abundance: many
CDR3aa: CASSLDKQETQYF
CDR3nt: TGTGCCAGCAGCCTCGACAAGCAAGAGACCCAGTACTTC

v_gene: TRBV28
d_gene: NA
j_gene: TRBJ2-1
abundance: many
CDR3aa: CASSLFLGPKPYNEQFF
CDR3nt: TGTGCCAGCAGTTTATTCCTAGGGCCTAAGCCTTACAATGAGCAGTTCTTC

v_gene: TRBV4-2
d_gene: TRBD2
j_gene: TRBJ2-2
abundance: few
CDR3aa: CASSRLLAGDANTGELFF
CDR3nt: TGTGCCAGCAGCCGTTTATTAGCGGGGGACGCGAACACCGGGGAGCTGTTTTTT

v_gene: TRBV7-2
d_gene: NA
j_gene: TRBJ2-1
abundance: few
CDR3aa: CASSTRTGGNSYNEQFF
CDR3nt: TGTGCCAGCAGCACTCGGACAGGAGGGAACTCCTACAATGAGCAGTTCTTC

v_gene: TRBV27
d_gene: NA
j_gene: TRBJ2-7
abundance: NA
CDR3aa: CASSLYGNAGEQYF
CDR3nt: TGTGCCAGCAGTTTATACGGGAACGCGGGAGAGCAGTACTTC

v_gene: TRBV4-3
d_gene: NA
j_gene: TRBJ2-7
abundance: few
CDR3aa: CASSQGRSGVILYEQYF
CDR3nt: TGCGCCAGCAGCCAAGGACGGTCGGGGGTAATTCTTTACGAGCAGTACTTC

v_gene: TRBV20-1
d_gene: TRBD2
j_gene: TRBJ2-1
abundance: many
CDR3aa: CSAPPQRGVYEQFF
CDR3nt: TGCAGTGCCCCCCCCCAGCGGGGGGTTTATGAGCAGTTCTTC

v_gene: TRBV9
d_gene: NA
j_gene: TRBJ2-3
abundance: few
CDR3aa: CASSVPGAGDTQYF
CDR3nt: TGTGCCAGCAGCGTTCCCGGGGCGGGGGATACGCAGTATTTT

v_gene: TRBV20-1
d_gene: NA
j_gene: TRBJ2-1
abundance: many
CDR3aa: CSARWSNEQFF
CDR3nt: TGCAGTGCTAGATGGAGCAATGAGCAGTTCTTC

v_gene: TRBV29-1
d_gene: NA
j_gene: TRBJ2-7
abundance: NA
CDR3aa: CSVVQDSYEQYF
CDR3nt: TGCAGCGTTGTGCAAGACTCCTACGAGCAGTACTTC

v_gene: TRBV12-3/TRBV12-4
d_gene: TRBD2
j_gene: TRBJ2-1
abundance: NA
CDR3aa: CASSLARAGAYNEQFF
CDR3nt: TGTGCCAGCAGTTTAGCTCGGGCGGGGGCCTACAATGAGCAGTTCTTC

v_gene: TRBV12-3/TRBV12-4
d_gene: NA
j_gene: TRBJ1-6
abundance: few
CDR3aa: CASTTDRNSPLHF
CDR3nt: TGTGCCAGCACCACAGACAGAAATTCACCCCTCCACTTT

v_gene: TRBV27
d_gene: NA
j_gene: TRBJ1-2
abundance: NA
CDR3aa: CASSLSNSHHGYTF
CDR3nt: TGTGCCAGCAGTTTATCGAACAGCCATCACGGCTACACCTTC

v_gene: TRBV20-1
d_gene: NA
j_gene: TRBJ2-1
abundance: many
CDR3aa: CSASFGGYSYNEQFF
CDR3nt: TGCAGTGCTAGTTTCGGGGGTTACTCCTACAATGAGCAGTTCTTC

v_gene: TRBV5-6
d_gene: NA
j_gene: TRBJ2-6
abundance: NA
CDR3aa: CASSVRGFQTGANVLTF
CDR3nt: TGTGCCAGCAGCGTGAGAGGGTTCCAAACTGGGGCCAACGTCCTGACTTTC

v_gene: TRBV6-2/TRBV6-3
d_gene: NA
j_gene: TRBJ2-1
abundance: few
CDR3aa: CASSYTINEQFF
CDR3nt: TGTGCCAGCAGTTACACCATTAATGAGCAGTTCTTC

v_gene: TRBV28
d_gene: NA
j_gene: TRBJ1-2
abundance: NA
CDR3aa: CASSQSREIYGYTF
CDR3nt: TGTGCCAGCAGCCAAAGCAGGGAGATCTATGGCTACACCTTC

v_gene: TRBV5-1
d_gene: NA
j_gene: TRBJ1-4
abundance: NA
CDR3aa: CASSLRVTGGGEKLFF
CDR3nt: TGCGCCAGCAGCTTGAGAGTTACGGGGGGCGGTGAAAAACTGTTTTTT